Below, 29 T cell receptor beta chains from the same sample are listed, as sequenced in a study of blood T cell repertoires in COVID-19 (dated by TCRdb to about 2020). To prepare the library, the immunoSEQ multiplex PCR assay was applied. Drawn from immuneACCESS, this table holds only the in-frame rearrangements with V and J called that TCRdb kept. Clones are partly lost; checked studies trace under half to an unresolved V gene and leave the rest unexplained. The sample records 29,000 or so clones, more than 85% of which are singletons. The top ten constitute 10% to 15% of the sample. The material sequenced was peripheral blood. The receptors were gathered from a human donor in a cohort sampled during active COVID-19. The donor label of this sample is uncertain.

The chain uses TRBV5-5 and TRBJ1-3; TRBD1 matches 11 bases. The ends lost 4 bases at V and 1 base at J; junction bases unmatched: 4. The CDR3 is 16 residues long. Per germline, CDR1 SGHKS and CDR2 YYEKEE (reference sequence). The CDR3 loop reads CASSVGQGASGNTIYF. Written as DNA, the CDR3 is TGTGCCAGCAGCGTCGGACAGGGGGCTTCTGGAAACACCATATATTTT. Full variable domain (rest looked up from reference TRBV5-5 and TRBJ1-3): DAGVTQSPTHLIKTRGQQVTLRCSPISGHKSVSWYQQVLGQGPQFIFQYYEKEERGRGNFPDRFSARQFPNYSSELNVNALLLGDSALYLCASSVGQGASGNTIYFGEGSWLTVV.

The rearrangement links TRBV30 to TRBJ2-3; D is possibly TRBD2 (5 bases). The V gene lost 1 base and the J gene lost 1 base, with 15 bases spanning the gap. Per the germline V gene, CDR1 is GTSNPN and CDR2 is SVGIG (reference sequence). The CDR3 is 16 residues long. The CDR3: CAWSARLKTGTDTQYF. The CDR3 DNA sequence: TGTGCCTGGAGTGCGCGACTAAAAACGGGCACAGATACGCAGTATTTT.

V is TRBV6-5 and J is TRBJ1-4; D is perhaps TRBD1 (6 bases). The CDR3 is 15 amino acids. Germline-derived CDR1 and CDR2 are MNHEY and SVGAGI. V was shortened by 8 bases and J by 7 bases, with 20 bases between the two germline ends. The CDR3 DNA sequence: TGTGCCAGCTCGAGGGGGAAGTCCTCAGGTGAAAAACTGTTTTTT. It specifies CASSRGKSSGEKLFF.

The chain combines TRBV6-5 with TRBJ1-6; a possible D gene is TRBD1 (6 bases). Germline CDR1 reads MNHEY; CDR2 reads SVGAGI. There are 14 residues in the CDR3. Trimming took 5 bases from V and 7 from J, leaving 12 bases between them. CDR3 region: CASSTRQENSPLHF. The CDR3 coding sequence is TGTGCCAGCAGTACCCGACAGGAAAATTCACCCCTCCACTTT.

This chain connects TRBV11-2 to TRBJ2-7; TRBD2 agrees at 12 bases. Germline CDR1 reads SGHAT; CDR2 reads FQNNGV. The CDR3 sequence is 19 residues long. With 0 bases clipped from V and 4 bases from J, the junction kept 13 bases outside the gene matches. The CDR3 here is CASSLERLAGVRVGYEQYF. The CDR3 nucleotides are TGTGCCAGCAGCTTAGAGAGACTAGCGGGAGTGCGGGTGGGTTACGAGCAGTACTTC.

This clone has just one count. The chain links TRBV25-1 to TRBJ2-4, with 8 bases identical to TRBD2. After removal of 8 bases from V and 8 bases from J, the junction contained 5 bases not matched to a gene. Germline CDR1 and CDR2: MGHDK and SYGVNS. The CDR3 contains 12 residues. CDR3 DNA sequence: TGTGCCAGCGGGACGGGGGGGGACATTCAGTACTTC. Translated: CASGTGGDIQYF.

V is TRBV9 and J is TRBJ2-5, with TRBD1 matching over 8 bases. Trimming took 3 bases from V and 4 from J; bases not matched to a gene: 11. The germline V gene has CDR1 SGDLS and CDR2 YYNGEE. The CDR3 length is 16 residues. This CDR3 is CASSGRGGQGGETQYF. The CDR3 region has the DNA TGTGCCAGCAGCGGCCGGGGTGGACAGGGCGGAGAGACCCAGTACTTC.

CDR3 DNA sequence: TGTGCCAGCAGCCCGGGACTAGCGGGCTCCTACAATGAGCAGTTCTTC. Encoded protein: CASSPGLAGSYNEQFF. The rearrangement uses TRBV5-4 and TRBJ2-1; 12 bases align to TRBD2. V lost 4 bases, J lost 0 bases, and 2 bases stayed unmatched. The CDR3 covers 16 residues. The germline V gene has CDR1 SGHNT and CDR2 YYREEE (reference sequence).

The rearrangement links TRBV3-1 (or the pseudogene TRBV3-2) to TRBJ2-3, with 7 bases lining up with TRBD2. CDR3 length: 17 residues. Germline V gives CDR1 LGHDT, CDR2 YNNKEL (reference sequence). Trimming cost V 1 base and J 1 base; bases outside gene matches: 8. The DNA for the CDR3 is TGTGCCAGCAGCCAAGGGTCGCCTAGCGGCCGCACAGATACGCAGTATTTT. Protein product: CASSQGSPSGRTDTQYF.

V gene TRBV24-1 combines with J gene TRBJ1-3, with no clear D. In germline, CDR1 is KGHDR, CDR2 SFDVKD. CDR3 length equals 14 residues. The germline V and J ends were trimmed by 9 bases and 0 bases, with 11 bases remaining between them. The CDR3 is CATEQPYSGNTIYF. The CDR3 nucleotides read TGTGCCACCGAGCAACCGTACTCTGGAAACACCATATATTTT.

The CDR3 protein is CASSEGLGQGRRGTGELFF. In DNA form, the CDR3 reads TGTGCCAGCAGCGAGGGACTCGGACAGGGCCGGAGGGGCACCGGGGAGCTGTTTTTT. The gene calls are TRBV9 and TRBJ2-2, with 8 bases matching TRBD1. Trimming at V came to 3 bases and at J to 4 bases, leaving 17 bases not matched to a gene. The CDR3 is 19 amino acids. Per the germline V gene, CDR1 is SGDLS and CDR2 is YYNGEE.

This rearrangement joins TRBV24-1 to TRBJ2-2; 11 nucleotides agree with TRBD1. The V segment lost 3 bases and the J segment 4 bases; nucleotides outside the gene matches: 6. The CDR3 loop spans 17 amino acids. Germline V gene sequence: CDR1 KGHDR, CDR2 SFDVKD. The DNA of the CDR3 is TGTGCCACCAGTGATCCAGGGACAGGGGGTGGCACCGGGGAGCTGTTTTTT. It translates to CATSDPGTGGGTGELFF.

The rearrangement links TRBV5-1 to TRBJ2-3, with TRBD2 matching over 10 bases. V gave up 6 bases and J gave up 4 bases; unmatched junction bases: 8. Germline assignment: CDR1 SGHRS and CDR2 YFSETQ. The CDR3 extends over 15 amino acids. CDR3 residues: CASKGVAGGPDTQYF. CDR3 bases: TGCGCCAGCAAGGGGGTAGCGGGAGGTCCAGATACGCAGTATTTT.

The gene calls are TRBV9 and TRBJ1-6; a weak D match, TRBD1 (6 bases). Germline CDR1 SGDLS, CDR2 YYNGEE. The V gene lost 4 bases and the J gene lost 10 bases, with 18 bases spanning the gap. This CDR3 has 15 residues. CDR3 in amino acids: CASSSGITGSSPLHF. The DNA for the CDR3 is TGTGCCAGCAGCTCGGGAATAACAGGGAGCTCACCCCTCCACTTT.

The CDR3 region is CASSFRRETQYF. CDR3 DNA sequence: TGTGCCAGCAGTTTCCGTCGAGAGACCCAGTACTTC. This sequence joins TRBV12-3 or TRBV12-4 and TRBJ2-5; D gene uncertain. Trimming shortened V by 3 bases and J by 4 bases, and 6 bases separated the two germline ends. This CDR3 has 12 residues.

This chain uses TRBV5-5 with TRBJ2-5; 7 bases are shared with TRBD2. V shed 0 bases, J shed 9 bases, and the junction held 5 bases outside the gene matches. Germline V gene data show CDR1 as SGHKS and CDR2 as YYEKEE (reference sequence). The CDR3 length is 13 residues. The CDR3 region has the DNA TGTGCCAGCAGCTTGGGGCCCGGGAGGTCCCAGTACTTC. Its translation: CASSLGPGRSQYF.

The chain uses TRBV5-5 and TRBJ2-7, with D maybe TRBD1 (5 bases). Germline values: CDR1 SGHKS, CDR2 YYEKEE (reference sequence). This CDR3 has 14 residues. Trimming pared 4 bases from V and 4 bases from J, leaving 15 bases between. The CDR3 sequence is CASSRRTSIYEQYF. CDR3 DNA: TGTGCCAGCAGCCGAAGGACATCTATTTACGAGCAGTACTTC. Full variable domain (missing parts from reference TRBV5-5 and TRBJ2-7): DAGVTQSPTHLIKTRGQQVTLRCSPISGHKSVSWYQQVLGQGPQFIFQYYEKEERGRGNFPDRFSARQFPNYSSELNVNALLLGDSALYLCASSRRTSIYEQYFGPGTRLTVT.

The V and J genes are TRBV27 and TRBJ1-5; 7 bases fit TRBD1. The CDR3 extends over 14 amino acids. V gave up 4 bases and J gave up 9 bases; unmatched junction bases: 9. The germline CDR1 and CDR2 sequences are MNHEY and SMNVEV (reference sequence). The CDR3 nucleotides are TGTGCCAGCAGTTCTGCAGGGGGAGATCCGCCCCAGCATTTT. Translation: CASSSAGGDPPQHF.

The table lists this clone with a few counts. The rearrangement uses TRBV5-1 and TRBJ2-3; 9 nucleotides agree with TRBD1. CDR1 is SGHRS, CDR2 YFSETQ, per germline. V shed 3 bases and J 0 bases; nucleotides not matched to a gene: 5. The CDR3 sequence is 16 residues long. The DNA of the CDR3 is TGCGCCAGCAGCTCGGACAGGGGCCGTAGCACAGATACGCAGTATTTT. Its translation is CASSSDRGRSTDTQYF.

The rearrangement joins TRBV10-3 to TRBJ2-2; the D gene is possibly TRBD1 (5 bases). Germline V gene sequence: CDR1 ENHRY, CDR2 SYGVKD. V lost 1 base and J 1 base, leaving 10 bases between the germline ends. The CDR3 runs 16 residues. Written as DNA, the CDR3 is TGTGCCATCAGTGAGTATGGCAGGGTGAACACCGGGGAGCTGTTTTTT. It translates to CAISEYGRVNTGELFF.

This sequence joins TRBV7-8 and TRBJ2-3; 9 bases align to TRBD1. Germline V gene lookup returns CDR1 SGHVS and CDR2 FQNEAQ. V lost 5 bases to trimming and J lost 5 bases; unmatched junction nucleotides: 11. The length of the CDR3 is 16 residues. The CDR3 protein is CASSLSDRGSRDTQYF. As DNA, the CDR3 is TGTGCCAGCAGCCTCTCGGACAGGGGTTCACGAGATACGCAGTATTTT.

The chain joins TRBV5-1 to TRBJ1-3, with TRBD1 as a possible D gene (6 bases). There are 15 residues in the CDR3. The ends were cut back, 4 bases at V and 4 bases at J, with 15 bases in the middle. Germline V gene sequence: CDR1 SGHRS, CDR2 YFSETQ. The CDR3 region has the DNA TGCGCCAGCAGCCCCGGACAGAGAGTAGGAAACACCATATATTTT. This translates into CASSPGQRVGNTIYF. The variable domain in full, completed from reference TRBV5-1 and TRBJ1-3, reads KAGVTQTPRYLIKTRGQQVTLSCSPISGHRSVSWYQQTPGQGLQFLFEYFSETQRNKGNFPGRFSGRQFSNSRSEMNVSTLELGDSALYLCASSPGQRVGNTIYFGEGSWLTVV.

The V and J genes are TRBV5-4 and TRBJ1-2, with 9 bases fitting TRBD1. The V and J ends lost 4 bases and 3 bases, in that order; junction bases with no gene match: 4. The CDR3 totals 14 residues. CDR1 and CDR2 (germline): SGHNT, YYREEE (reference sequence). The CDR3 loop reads CASSVDRGDYGYTF. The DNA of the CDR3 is TGTGCCAGCAGCGTTGACAGGGGGGACTATGGCTACACCTTC. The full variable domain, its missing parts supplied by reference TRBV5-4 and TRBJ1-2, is ETGVTQSPTHLIKTRGQQVTLRCSSQSGHNTVSWYQQALGQGPQFIFQYYREEENGRGNFPPRFSGLQFPNYSSELNVNALELDDSALYLCASSVDRGDYGYTFGSGTRLTVV.

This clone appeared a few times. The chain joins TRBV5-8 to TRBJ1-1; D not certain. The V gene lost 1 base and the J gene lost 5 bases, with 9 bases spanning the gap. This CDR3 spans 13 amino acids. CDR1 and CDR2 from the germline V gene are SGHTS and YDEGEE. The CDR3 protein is CASSLRGWTEAFF. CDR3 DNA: TGTGCCAGCAGCTTGCGGGGATGGACTGAAGCTTTCTTT.

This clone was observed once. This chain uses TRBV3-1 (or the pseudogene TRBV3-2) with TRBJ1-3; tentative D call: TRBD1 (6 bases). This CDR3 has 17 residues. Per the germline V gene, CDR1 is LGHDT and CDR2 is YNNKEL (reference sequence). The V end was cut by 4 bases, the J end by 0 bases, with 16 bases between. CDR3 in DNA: TGTGCCAGCAGCCGCCTACCGGGACACAGCTCTGGAAACACCATATATTTT. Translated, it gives CASSRLPGHSSGNTIYF.

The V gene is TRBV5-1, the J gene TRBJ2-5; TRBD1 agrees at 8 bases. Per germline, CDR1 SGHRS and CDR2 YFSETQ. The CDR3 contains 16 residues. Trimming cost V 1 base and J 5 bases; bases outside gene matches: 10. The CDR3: CASSLLVGQGGETQYF. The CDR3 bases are TGCGCCAGCAGCTTGCTGGTCGGACAGGGCGGGGAGACCCAGTACTTC.

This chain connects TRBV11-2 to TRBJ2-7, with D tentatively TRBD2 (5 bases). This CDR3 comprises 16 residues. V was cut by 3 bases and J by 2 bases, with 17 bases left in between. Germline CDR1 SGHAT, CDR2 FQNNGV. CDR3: CASSFPGIPRAYEQYF. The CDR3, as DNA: TGTGCCAGCAGCTTTCCTGGGATCCCGAGGGCCTACGAGCAGTACTTC.

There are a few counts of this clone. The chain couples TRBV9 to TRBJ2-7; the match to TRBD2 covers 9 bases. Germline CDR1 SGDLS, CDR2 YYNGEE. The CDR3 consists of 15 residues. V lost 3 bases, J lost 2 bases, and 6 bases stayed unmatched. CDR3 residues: CASSASGEPTYEQYF. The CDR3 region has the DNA TGTGCCAGCAGCGCTAGCGGGGAACCTACCTACGAGCAGTACTTC.

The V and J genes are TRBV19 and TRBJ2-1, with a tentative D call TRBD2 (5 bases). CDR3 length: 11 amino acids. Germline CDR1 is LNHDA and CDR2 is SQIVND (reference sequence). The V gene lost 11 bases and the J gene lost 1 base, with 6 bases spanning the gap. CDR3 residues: CAAGSYNEQFF. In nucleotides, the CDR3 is TGTGCCGCGGGTTCCTACAATGAGCAGTTCTTC.